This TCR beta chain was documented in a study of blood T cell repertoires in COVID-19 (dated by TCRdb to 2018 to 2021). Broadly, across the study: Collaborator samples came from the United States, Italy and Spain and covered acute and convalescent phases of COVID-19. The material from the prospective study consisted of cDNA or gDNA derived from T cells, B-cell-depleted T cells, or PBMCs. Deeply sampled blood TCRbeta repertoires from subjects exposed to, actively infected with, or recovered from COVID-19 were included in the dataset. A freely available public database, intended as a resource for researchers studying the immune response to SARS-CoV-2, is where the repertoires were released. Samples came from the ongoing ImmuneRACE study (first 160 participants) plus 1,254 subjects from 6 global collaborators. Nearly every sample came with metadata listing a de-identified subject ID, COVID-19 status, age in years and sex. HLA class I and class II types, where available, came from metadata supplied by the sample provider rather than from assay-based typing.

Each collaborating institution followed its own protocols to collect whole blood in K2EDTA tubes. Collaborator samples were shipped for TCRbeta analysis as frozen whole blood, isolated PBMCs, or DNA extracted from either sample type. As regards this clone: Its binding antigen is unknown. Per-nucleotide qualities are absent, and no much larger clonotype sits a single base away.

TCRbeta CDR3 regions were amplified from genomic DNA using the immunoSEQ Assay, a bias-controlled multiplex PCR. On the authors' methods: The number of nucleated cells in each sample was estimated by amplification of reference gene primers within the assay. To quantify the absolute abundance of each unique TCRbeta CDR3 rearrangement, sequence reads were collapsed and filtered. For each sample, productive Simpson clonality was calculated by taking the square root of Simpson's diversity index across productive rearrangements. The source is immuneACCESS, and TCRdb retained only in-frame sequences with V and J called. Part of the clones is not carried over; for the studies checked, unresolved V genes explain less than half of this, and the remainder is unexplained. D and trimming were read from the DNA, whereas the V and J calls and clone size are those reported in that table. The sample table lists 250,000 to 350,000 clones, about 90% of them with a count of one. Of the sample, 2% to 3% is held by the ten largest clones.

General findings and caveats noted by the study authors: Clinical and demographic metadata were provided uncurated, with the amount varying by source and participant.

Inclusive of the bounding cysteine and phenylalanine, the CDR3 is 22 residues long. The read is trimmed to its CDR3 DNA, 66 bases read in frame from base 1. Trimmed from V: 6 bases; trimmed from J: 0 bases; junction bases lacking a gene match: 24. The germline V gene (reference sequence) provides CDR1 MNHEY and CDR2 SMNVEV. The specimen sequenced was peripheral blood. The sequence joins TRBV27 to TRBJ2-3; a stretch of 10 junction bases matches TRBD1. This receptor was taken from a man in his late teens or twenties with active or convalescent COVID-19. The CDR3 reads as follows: CASSPETPGTGATTWSTDTQYF. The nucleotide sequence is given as TGTGCCAGCAGCCCGGAAACCCCCGGGACAGGGGCTACTACATGGAGCACAGATACGCAGTATTTT.